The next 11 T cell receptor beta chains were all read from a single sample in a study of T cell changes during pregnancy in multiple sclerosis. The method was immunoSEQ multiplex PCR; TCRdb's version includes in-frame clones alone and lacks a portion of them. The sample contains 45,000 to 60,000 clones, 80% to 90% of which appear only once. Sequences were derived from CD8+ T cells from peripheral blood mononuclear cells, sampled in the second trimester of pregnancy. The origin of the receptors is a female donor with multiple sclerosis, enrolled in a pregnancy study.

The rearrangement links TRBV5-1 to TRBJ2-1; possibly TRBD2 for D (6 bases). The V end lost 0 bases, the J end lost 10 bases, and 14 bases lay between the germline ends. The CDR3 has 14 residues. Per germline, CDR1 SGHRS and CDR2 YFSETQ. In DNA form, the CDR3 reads TGCGCCAGCAGCTTGGCCCCCCCTAGCGAGGAGCAGTTCTTC. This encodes CASSLAPPSEEQFF.

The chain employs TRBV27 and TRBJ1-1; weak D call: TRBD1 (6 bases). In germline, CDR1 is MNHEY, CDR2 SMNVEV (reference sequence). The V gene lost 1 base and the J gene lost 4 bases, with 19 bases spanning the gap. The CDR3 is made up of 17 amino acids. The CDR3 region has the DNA TGTGCCAGCAGTTTATTACCCAGGGGCGGGTTGAGCACTGAAGCTTTCTTT. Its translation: CASSLLPRGGLSTEAFF.

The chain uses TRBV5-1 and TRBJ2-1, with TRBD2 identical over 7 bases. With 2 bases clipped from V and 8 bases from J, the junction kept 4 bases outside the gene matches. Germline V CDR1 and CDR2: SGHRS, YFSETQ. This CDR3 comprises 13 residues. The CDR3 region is CASSLQTSHEQFF. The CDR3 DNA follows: TGCGCCAGCAGCTTACAGACTAGCCATGAGCAGTTCTTC.

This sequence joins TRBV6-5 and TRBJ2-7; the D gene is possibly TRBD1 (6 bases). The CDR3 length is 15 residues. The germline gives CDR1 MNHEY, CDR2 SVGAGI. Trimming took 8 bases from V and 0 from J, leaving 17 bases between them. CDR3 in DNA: TGTGCCAGCGGGACAAGCAATATACCCTCCTACGAGCAGTACTTC. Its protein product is CASGTSNIPSYEQYF.

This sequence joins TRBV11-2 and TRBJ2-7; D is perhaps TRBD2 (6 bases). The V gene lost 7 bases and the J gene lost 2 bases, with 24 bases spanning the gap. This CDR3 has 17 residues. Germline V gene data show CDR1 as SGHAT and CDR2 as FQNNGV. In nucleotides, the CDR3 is TGTGCCAGCACCGGAGTGGGGCTGGAGGGGATCCCCTACGAGCAGTACTTC. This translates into CASTGVGLEGIPYEQYF.

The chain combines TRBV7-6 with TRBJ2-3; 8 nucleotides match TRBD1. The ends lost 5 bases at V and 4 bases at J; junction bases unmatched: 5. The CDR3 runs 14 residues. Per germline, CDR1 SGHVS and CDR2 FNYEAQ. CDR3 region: CASSLSGGADTQYF. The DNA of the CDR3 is TGTGCCAGCAGCCTCTCAGGGGGCGCAGATACGCAGTATTTT. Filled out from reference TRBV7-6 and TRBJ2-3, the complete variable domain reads GAGVSQSPRYKVTKRGQDVALRCDPISGHVSLYWYRQALGQGPEFLTYFNYEAQQDKSGLPNDRFSAERPEGSISTLTIQRTEQRDSAMYRCASSLSGGADTQYFGPGTRLTVL.

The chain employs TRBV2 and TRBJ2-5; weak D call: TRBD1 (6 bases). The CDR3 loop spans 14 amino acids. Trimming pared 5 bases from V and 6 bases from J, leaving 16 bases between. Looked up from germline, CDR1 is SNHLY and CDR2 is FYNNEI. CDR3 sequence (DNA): TGTGCCAGCAGTAGGACAGAGGAGTTGAAGACCCAGTACTTC. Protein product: CASSRTEELKTQYF.

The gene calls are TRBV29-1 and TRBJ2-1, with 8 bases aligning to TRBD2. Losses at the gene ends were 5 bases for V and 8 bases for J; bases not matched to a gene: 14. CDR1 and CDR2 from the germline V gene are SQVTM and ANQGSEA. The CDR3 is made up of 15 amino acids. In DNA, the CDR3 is TGCAGCGTTCGCGGGGGGCGAGTCGAGGTCTATGAGCAGTTCTTC. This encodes CSVRGGRVEVYEQFF.

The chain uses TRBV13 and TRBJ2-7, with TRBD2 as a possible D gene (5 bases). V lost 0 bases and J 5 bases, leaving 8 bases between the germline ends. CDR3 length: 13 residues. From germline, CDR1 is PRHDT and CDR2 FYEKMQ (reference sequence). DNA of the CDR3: TGTGCCAGCAGCTTAGGAAGGCGGGACGAGCAGTACTTC. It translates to CASSLGRRDEQYF.

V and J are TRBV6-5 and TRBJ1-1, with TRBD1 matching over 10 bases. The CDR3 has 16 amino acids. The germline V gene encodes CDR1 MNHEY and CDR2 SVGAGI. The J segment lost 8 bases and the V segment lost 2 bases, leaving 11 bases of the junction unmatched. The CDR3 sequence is CASSYGTGDLFGEAFF. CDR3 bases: TGTGCCAGCAGTTACGGGACAGGGGACTTATTCGGGGAAGCTTTCTTT.

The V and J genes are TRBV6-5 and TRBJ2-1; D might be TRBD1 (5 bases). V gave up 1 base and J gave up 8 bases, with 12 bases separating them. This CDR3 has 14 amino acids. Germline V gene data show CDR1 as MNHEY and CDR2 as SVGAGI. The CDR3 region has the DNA TGTGCCAGCAGTTACTATCTAGGGGCAGATGAGCAGTTCTTC. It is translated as CASSYYLGADEQFF.